This TCR beta chain was captured in a study of cytomegalovirus exposure and HLA in healthy donors. This clone appeared a single time. The study ran its PCR with 60 Vbeta and 13 Jbeta primers. Some clones are missing from TCRdb's copy, which holds only in-frame ones; the method was immunoSEQ multiplex PCR. The data contain 130,000 or so clones, roughly 87% of them singletons. The CDR3 length is 16 residues. The germline V gene encodes CDR1 SGHKS and CDR2 YYEKEE (reference sequence). Trimming cost V 2 bases and J 0 bases, with 12 bases left between them. The chain has TRBV5-5 and TRBJ1-5; D call uncertain. This clonotype was sampled from a woman aged 35 to 49 in good health and CMV-seronegative. The specimen was PBMCs. The CDR3 DNA is TGTGCCAGCAGCTTTAGTTTCGCCGGTAGCAATCAGCCCCAGCATTTT. Protein product: CASSFSFAGSNQPQHF.